The source of this T cell receptor (beta chain) is a study of cytomegalovirus exposure and HLA in healthy donors. The CDR3 runs to 15 residues. Unmatched junction bases numbered 0, after V lost 2 bases and J lost 1 base. Germline lookup yields CDR1 SGDLS and CDR2 YYNGEE. Study-level results: Most TCR sequences were seen very rarely across donors, but some public TCRs occurred in many. Across donors, presence/absence analyses took sequencing depth to be roughly uniform. In a later analysis, TCR association rates varied by HLA locus: DRB1 most, HLA-C fewest.

This clone was seen more than once but under ten times. As yet, its antigen is unknown. 60 Vbeta and 13 Jbeta primers were used in PCR. Measured with immunoSEQ multiplex PCR; TCRdb has only the in-frame clones, and not every one. The sample contains 250,000 to 350,000 clones, about 80% of which appear only once. The chain combines TRBV9 with TRBJ2-1, with 10 bases lining up with TRBD1. The TCR was taken from a girl under 10 years old in good health and CMV-seronegative. Input material: PBMCs. The CDR3 coding sequence is TGTGCCAGCAGCGTGGGACAGGGGTCCTACAATGAGCAGTTCTTC. It yields the protein CASSVGQGSYNEQFF.